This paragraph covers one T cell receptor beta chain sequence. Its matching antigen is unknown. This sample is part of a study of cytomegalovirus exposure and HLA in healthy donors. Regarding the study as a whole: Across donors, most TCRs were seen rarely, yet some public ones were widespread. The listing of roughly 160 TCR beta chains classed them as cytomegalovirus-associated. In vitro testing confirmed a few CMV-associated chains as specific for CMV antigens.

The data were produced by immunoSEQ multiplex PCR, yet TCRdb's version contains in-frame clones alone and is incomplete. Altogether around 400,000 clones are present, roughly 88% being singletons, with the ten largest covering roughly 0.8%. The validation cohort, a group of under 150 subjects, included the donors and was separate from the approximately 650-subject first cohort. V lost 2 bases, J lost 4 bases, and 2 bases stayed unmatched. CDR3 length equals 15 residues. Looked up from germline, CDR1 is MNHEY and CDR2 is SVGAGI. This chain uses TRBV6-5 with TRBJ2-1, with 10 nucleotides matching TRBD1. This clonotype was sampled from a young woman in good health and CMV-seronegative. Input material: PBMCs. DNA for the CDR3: TGTGCCAGCAGTTACGACAGGGGGCCGTACAATGAGCAGTTCTTC. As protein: CASSYDRGPYNEQFF.